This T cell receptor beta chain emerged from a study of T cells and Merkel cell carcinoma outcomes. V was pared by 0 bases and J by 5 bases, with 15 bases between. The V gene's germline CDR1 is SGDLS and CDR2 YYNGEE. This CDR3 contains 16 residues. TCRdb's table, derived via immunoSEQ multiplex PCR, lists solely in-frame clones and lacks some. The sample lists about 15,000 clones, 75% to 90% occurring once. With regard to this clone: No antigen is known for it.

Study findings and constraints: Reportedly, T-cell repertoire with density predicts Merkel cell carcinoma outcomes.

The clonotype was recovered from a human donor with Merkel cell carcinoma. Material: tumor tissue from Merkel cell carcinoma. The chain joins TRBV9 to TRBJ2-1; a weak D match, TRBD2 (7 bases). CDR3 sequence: CASSVAQGRADNEQFF. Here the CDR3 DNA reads TGTGCCAGCAGCGTAGCGCAGGGGAGGGCTGACAATGAGCAGTTCTTC.